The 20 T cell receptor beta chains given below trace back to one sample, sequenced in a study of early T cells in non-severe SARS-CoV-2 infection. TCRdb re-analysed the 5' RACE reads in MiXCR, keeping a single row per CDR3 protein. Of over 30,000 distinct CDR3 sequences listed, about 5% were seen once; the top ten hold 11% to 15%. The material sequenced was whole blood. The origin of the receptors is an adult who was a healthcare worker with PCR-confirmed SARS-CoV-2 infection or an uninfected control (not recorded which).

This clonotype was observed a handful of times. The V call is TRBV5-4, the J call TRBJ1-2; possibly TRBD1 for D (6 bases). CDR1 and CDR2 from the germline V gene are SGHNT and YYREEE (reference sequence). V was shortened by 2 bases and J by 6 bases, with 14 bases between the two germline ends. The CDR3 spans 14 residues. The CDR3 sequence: CASSFPRRTDGYTF. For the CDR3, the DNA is TGTGCCAGCAGCTTCCCCCGCCGGACAGATGGCTACACCTTC. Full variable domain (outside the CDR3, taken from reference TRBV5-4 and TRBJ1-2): ETGVTQSPTHLIKTRGQQVTLRCSSQSGHNTVSWYQQALGQGPQFIFQYYREEENGRGNFPPRFSGLQFPNYSSELNVNALELDDSALYLCASSFPRRTDGYTFGSGTRLTVV.

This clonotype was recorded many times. CDR3 coding DNA: TGTGCCTGGAGTGTGGATGCCTATAATTCACCCCTCCACTTT. Residues: CAWSVDAYNSPLHF. This chain joins TRBV30 and TRBJ1-6; D ambiguous. This CDR3 contains 14 residues. Trimming took 0 bases from V and 2 from J, leaving 5 bases between them. Germline lookup yields CDR1 GTSNPN and CDR2 SVGIG (reference sequence).

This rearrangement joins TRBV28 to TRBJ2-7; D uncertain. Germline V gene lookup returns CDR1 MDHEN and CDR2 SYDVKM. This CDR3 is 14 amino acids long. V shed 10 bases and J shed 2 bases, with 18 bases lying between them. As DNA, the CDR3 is TGTGCCATCCAGACCCCTGGGTCCCCCTACGAGCAGTACTTC. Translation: CAIQTPGSPYEQYF. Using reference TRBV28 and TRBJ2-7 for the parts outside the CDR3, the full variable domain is DVKVTQSSRYLVKRTGEKVFLECVQDMDHENMFWYRQDPGLGLRLIYFSYDVKMKEKGDIPEGYSVSREKKERFSLILESASTNQTSMYLCAIQTPGSPYEQYFGPGTRLTVT.

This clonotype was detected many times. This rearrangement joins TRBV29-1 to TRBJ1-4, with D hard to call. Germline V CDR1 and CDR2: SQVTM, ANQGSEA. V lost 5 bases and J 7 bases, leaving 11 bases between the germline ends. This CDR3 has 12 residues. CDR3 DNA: TGCAGCGTTCAAGTGATGGCTGAAAAACTGTTTTTT. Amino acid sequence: CSVQVMAEKLFF.

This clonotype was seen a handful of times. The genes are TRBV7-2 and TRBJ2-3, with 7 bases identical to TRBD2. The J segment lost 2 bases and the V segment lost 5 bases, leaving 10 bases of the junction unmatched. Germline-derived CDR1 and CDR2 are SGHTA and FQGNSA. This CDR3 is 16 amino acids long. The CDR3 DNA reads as TGTGCCAGCAGCCTCGGTGGGCGGGGGTTCACAGATACGCAGTATTTT. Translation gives CASSLGGRGFTDTQYF.

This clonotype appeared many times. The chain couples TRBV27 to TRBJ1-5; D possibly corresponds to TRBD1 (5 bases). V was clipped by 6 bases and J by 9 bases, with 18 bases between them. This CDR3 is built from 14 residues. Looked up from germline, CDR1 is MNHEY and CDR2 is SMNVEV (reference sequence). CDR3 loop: CASRTRGLNTPQHF. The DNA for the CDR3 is TGTGCCAGCAGAACAAGGGGCCTGAACACGCCCCAGCATTTT.

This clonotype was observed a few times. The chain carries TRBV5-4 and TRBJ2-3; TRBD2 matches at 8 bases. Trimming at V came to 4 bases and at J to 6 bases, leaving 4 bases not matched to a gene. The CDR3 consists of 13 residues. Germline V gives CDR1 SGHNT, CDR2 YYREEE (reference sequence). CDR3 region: CASSTVAGDTQYF. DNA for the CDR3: TGTGCCAGCAGCACGGTAGCGGGGGATACGCAGTATTTT.

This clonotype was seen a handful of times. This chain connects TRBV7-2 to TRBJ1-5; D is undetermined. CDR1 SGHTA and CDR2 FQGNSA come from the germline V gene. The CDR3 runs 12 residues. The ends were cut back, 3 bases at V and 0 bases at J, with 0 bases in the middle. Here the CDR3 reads CASSFSNQPQHF. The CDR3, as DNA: TGTGCCAGCAGCTTTAGCAATCAGCCCCAGCATTTT. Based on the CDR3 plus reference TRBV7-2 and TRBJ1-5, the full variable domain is GAGVSQSPSNKVTEKGKDVELRCDPISGHTALYWYRQSLGQGLEFLIYFQGNSAPDKSGLPSDRFSAERTGGSVSTLTIQRTQQEDSAVYLCASSFSNQPQHFGDGTRLSIL.

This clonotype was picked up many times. CDR3 sequence reads: CASLPVNRLGNTIYF. In DNA, the CDR3 is TGTGCCAGCCTCCCGGTGAACAGGTTGGGAAACACCATATATTTT. The chain is built from TRBV7-9 and TRBJ1-3, with D tentatively TRBD1 (5 bases). V was trimmed by 8 bases and J by 4 bases, leaving 18 bases between them. Germline V lookup: CDR1 SEHNR, CDR2 FQNEAQ (reference sequence). The CDR3 extends over 15 amino acids.

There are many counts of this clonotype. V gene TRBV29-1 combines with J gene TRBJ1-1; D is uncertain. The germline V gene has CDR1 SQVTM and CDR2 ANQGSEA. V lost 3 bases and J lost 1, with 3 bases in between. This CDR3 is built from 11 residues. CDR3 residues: CSVEQNTEAFF. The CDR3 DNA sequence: TGCAGCGTTGAGCAGAACACTGAAGCTTTCTTT.

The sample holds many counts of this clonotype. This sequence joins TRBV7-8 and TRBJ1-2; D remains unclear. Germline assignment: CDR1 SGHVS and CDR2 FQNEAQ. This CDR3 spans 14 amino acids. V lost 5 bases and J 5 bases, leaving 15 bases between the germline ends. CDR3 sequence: CASSKGGNRYGYTF. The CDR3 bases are TGTGCCAGCAGCAAGGGAGGGAATCGTTATGGCTACACCTTC.

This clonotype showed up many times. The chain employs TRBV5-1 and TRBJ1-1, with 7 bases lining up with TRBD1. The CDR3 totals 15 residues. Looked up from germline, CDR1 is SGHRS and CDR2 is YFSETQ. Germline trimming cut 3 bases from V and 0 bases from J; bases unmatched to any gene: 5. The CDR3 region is CASSSSRGMNTEAFF. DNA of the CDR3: TGCGCCAGCAGCTCATCCAGGGGGATGAACACTGAAGCTTTCTTT.

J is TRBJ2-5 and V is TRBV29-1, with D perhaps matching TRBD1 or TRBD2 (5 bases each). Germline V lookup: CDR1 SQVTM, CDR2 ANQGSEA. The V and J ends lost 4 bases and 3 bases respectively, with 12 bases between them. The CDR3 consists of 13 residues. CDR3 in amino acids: CSVAGALKETQYF. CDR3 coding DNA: TGCAGCGTTGCCGGGGCGTTAAAAGAGACCCAGTACTTC. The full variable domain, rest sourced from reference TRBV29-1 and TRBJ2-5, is SAVISQKPSRDICQRGTSLTIQCQVDSQVTMMFWYRQQPGQSLTLIATANQGSEATYESGFVIDKFPISRPNLTFSTLTVSNMSPEDSSIYLCSVAGALKETQYFGPGTRLLVL.

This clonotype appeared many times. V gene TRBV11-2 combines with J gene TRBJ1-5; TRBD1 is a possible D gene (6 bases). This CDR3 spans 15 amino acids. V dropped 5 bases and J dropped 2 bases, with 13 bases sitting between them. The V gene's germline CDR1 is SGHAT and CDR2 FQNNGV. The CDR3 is CASSPTGGGNQPQHF. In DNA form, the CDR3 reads TGTGCCAGCAGCCCGACGGGGGGCGGCAATCAGCCCCAGCATTTT. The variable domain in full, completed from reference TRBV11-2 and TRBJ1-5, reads EAGVAQSPRYKIIEKRQSVAFWCNPISGHATLYWYQQILGQGPKLLIQFQNNGVVDDSQLPKDRFSAERLKGVDSTLKIQPAKLEDSAVYLCASSPTGGGNQPQHFGDGTRLSIL.

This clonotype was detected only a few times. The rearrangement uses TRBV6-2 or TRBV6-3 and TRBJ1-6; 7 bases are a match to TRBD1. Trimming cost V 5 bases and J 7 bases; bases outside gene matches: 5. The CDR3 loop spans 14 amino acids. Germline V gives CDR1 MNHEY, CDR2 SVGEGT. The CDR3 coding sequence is TGTGCCAGCAGTAAGGGGACAGCAAATTCACCCCTCCACTTT. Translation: CASSKGTANSPLHF.

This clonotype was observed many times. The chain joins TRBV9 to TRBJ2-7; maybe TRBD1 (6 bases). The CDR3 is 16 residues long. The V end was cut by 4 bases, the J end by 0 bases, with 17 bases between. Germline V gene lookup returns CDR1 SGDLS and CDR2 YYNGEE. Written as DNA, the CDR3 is TGTGCCAGCAGCCCAGTGCTACAGGGCCCCTCCTACGAGCAGTACTTC. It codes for CASSPVLQGPSYEQYF.

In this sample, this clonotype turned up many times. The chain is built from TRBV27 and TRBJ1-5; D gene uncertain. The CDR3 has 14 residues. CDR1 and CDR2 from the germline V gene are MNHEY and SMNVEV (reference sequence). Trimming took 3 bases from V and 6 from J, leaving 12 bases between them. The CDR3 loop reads CASSFPPSSQPQHF. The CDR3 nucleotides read TGTGCCAGCAGTTTCCCCCCTTCAAGTCAGCCCCAGCATTTT.

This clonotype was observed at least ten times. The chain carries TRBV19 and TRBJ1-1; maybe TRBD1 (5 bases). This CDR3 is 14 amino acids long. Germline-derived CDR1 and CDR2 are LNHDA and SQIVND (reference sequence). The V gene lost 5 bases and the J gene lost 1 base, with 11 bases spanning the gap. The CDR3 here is CASSFRDPNTEAFF. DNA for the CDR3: TGTGCCAGTAGTTTCCGGGACCCGAACACTGAAGCTTTCTTT.

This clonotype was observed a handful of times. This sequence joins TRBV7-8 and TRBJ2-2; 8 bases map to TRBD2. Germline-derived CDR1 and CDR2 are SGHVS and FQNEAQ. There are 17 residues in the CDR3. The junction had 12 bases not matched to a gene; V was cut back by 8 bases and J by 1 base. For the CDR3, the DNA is TGTGCCAGCTCGGTGTACAGCGGGGGCCAGAACACCGGGGAGCTGTTTTTT. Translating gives CASSVYSGGQNTGELFF.

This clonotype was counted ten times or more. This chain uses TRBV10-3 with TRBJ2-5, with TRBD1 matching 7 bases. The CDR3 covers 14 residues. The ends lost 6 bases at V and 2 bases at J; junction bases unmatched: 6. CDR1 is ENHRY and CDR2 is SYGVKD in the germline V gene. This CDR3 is CAIRKGQQQETQYF. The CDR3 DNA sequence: TGTGCCATCAGGAAGGGACAGCAGCAAGAGACCCAGTACTTC.